The entry below gives a single T cell receptor beta chain sequence along with its context. How the authors handled the data: The assay estimated nucleated cells by amplifying reference gene primers. Here immunoSEQ multiplex PCR was the method, and the copy in TCRdb shows in-frame clones only, minus some. The D gene and trimming were derived from the DNA, and the V and J assignments and clone size from that table. This sample has some 300,000 clones, with roughly 84% found just once. The CDR3 loop spans 13 amino acids. The germline gives CDR1 GTSNPN, CDR2 SVGIG (reference sequence). V shed 2 bases and J 8 bases; nucleotides not matched to a gene: 3. The data stem from a study of blood T cell repertoires in COVID-19. Study context: Both acute and convalescent COVID-19 samples were obtained from the United States, Italy and Spain.

The study assigned cohorts using participant-reported clinical history. V is TRBV30 and J is TRBJ2-1; 10 nucleotides match TRBD2. The sequence was collected from a woman in her 30s who had recovered from COVID-19. The sample consisted of PBMCs or T cells enriched from blood (not recorded which). CDR3 DNA sequence: TGTGCCTGGAGTCAAGCGGGGGGGGATGAGCAGTTCTTC. Protein: CAWSQAGGDEQFF.